This T cell receptor (beta chain) was recorded in a study of blood T cell repertoires in COVID-19. Sequenced by immunoSEQ multiplex PCR; TCRdb stores in-frame clones only, minus some. In the table there are 240,000 or so clones, around 79% of which are singletons. CDR1 and CDR2 from the germline V gene are GTSNPN and SVGIG (reference sequence). The CDR3 is made up of 16 amino acids. V was shortened by 3 bases and J by 8 bases, with 22 bases between the two germline ends. This clone has a handful of counts. The sample was peripheral blood. The chain links TRBV30 to TRBJ2-2, with D possibly being TRBD2 (8 bases). The sequence was collected from an elderly woman with acute or convalescent COVID-19. This CDR3 reads CAWRDRQGLGRGELFF. The CDR3 region has the DNA TGTGCCTGGAGGGACCGACAGGGACTAGGACGTGGGGAGCTGTTTTTT. Filled out from reference TRBV30 and TRBJ2-2, the complete variable domain reads SQTIHQWPATLVQPVGSPLSLECTVEGTSNPNLYWYRQAAGRGLQLLFYSVGIGQISSEVPQNLSASRPQDRQFILSSKKLLLSDSGFYLCAWRDRQGLGRGELFFGEGSRLTVL.